These 8 T cell receptor beta chains originate from one sample sequenced in a study of read filtering for tumor transcriptome and immune sequencing. Molecular barcoded adaptors covering alpha/delta and beta/gamma chains were used on roughly 370 ng RNA. In TCRdb, the reads were re-called with MiXCR into one record per CDR3 protein. The sample consists of some 41,000 distinct CDR3 sequences, roughly an eighth of them appearing once. The sample comprised a population of CD138-negative cells sorted from bone marrow. These receptors originate from a donor over 35 with multiple myeloma.

With respect to this clonotype: A read error is likely here: a far larger clone is one base away. This rearrangement joins TRBV11-3 to TRBJ2-3; 15 bases agree with TRBD2. This CDR3 comprises 19 residues. Germline lookup yields CDR1 SGHNT and CDR2 YENEEA. The CDR3 sequence: CASSLDLAGLAGGTDTQDF. The CDR3, as DNA: TGTGCCAGCAGCTTAGATCTCGCCGGACTAGCGGGAGGGACAGATACGCAGGATTTT. Complete variable domain (other parts from reference TRBV11-3 and TRBJ2-3): EAGVVQSPRYKIIEKKQPVAFWCNPISGHNTLYWYLQNLGQGPELLIRYENEEAVDDSQLPKDRFSAERLKGVDSTLKIQPAELGDSAVYLCASSLDLAGLAGGTDTQDFGPGTRLTVL.

Many counts were recorded for this clonotype. This chain connects TRBV6-5 to TRBJ2-1; 12 bases map to TRBD2. CDR3 size: 14 residues. The V segment lost 6 bases and the J segment 7 bases; nucleotides outside the gene matches: 4. From germline, CDR1 is MNHEY and CDR2 SVGAGI. The CDR3, as DNA: TGTGCCAGCAGGACTAGCGGGAGTAGAAATGAGCAGTTCTTC. Amino acid sequence: CASRTSGSRNEQFF.

In the case of this clonotype: Since a much larger clone is just one base distant, this may be a read error. The rearrangement links TRBV20-1 to TRBJ1-5; 7 bases line up with TRBD1. From germline, CDR1 is DFQATT and CDR2 SNEGSKA (reference sequence). J was trimmed by 5 bases and V by 1 base; bases with no gene match: 14. The CDR3 covers 17 residues. DNA of the CDR3: TGCAGTGCTAGAGCTGGACAGGCCGCTGGAAGCGATCAGCCCCAGCATTTT. Protein product: CSARAGQAAGSDQPQHF.

The V gene is TRBV23-1, the J gene TRBJ2-7, with 11 bases that match TRBD1. TRBV23-1 has ORF status, its function being uncertain. V lost 0 bases to trimming and J lost 2 bases; unmatched junction nucleotides: 6. The length of the CDR3 is 17 residues. The CDR3 coding sequence is TGCGCCAGCAGTCAATCGAGGGGGGGACAGGGGGCCTACGAGCAGTACTTC. It codes for CASSQSRGGQGAYEQYF.

This clonotype was counted at least ten times. The gene calls are TRBV7-2 and TRBJ1-4, with D hard to call. The germline V gene encodes CDR1 SGHTA and CDR2 FQGNSA. This CDR3 is 11 amino acids long. V was shortened by 3 bases and J by 15 bases, with 11 bases between the two germline ends. The CDR3 DNA reads as TGTGCCAGCAGCTTGGACGGGCGGTTGTTTTTT. Its translation is CASSLDGRLFF.

The table lists this clonotype with many counts. The chain links TRBV20-1 to TRBJ2-7; D tentatively reads TRBD1 or TRBD2 (5 bases each). The CDR3 extends over 14 amino acids. CDR1 and CDR2 (germline): DFQATT, SNEGSKA (reference sequence). V was cut by 4 bases and J by 1 base, with 14 bases left in between. CDR3 in amino acids: CSAKVGDTSYEQYF. For the CDR3, the DNA is TGCAGTGCTAAGGTGGGGGATACTTCCTACGAGCAGTACTTC.

Ten or more counts support this clonotype. This rearrangement joins TRBV4-3 to TRBJ2-5, with D perhaps TRBD2 (6 bases). V lost 1 base to trimming and J lost 3 bases, with 9 bases between them. The V gene's germline CDR1 is LGHNA and CDR2 YSLEER. CDR3 length: 14 residues. DNA of the CDR3: TGCGCCAGCAGCCAAGGACTAGGCGAAGAGACCCAGTACTTC. This translates into CASSQGLGEETQYF.

This clonotype occurred a few times. This sequence joins TRBV3-1 and TRBJ2-7, with a tentative D call TRBD1 (6 bases). This CDR3 is built from 13 residues. Germline-derived CDR1 and CDR2 are LGHDT and YNNKEL (reference sequence). V was cut by 3 bases and J by 6 bases, with 12 bases left in between. DNA of the CDR3: TGTGCCAGCAGCCACCTAGACAGGCGCGAGCAGTACTTC. Amino acids: CASSHLDRREQYF.